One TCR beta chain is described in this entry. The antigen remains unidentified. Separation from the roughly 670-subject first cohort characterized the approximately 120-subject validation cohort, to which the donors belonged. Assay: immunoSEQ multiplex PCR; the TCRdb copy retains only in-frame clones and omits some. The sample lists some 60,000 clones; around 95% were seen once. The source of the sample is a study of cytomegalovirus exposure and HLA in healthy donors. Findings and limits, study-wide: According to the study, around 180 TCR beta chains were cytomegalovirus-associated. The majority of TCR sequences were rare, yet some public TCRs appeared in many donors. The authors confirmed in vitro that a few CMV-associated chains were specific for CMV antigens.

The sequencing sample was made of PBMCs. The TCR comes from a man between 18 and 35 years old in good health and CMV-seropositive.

DNA for the CDR3: TGTGCCAGCAGTTCCCAGAGCGACTACGAGCAGTACTTC. This gives the protein CASSSQSDYEQYF. The genes are TRBV27 and TRBJ2-7; no firm D call. The CDR3 sequence is 13 residues long. Germline CDR1 is MNHEY and CDR2 is SMNVEV (reference sequence). Trimming cost V 4 bases and J 3 bases, with 10 bases left between them.